The present T cell receptor beta chain was sequenced within a study of blood T cell repertoires in COVID-19 (dated by TCRdb to about 2020). Regarding the study in general: Samples from collaborators originated in the United States, Italy and Spain and spanned both the acute and convalescent phases of COVID-19. The prospective study material was composed of cDNA or gDNA derived from T cells, B-cell-depleted T cells, or PBMCs. Deeply sampled blood TCRbeta repertoires from subjects exposed to, actively infected with, or recovered from COVID-19 were included in the dataset. Samples came from the ongoing ImmuneRACE study (first 160 participants) plus 1,254 subjects from 6 global collaborators. Where available, HLA class I and class II types were obtained from metadata supplied by the sample provider rather than from assay-based typing. The repertoires were made available in a free public database intended to serve as a resource for research on the immune response to SARS-CoV-2. Sample metadata almost always included a de-identified subject ID, COVID-19 status, age in years and sex. Results and caveats for the whole study, not just this receptor: Clinical and demographic metadata were provided uncurated, with the amount varying by source and participant.

According to the germline V gene (reference sequence), CDR1 reads WNHNN and CDR2 reads SYGVQD. Spanning cysteine to phenylalanine, the CDR3 consists of 15 amino acids. Only the CDR3 DNA stays, 45 bases, in frame from base 1. Compared with germline, V lacks 0 bases and J lacks 3 bases; bases without a gene match: 1. TCRbeta CDR3 regions were amplified from genomic DNA by means of the immunoSEQ Assay, a bias-controlled multiplex PCR. In the source study's methods: The number of nucleated cells in each sample was estimated by amplification of reference gene primers within the assay. To quantify the absolute abundance of each unique TCRbeta CDR3 rearrangement, sequence reads were collapsed and filtered. For each sample, productive Simpson clonality was calculated as the square root of Simpson's diversity index over productive rearrangements. Imported from immuneACCESS, the table was reduced by TCRdb to in-frame sequences with V and J called. These copies leave out some clones; in studies compared against another copy, an unresolved V gene accounts for under half, and the cause of the remainder is not known. That table gives V, J and clone size, and the DNA gave D and trimming. The sample table contains tens of thousands of clones; only one count was recorded for 65% to 85% of them. Together, the top ten hold about 42% of the sample.

Each collaborating institution followed its own protocols to collect whole blood in K2EDTA tubes. For TCRbeta analysis, collaborators shipped samples in one of three forms: frozen whole blood, isolated PBMCs, or DNA extracted from either of those sample types. Of note for this clone: Its antigen has not been determined. Base quality data are lacking; no much larger clone is found one base away.

This receptor chain uses TRBV10-1 and TRBJ1-1; TRBD1 aligns with 10 central bases. The receptor's source is a man at least 80 years old with active or convalescent COVID-19. The sequencing sample was made of peripheral blood. The CDR3 region has the sequence CASSESGTGDTEAFF. The nucleotide sequence reads TGCGCCAGCAGTGAGTCCGGGACAGGGGACACTGAAGCTTTCTTT.